One sample yielded the 29 T cell receptor beta chains listed below, sequenced in a study of cytomegalovirus exposure and HLA in healthy donors. Using immunoSEQ multiplex PCR, the repertoire was profiled, and TCRdb retains in-frame clones only, with some absent. Seen here are some 77,000 clones, 85% to 95% observed once, and the top ten hold approximately 1.3%. The sample taken for sequencing was PBMCs. These receptors were taken from a man younger than 35 in good health and CMV-seropositive.

The genes are TRBV6-5 and TRBJ2-1, with a tentative D call TRBD1 (5 bases). CDR1 and CDR2 from the germline V gene are MNHEY and SVGAGI. The CDR3 is made up of 13 amino acids. Trimming pared 6 bases from V and 2 bases from J, leaving 8 bases between. The CDR3 protein is CASSRQTYNEQFF. The CDR3 DNA sequence: TGTGCCAGCAGCAGACAGACCTACAATGAGCAGTTCTTC.

This chain uses TRBV10-1 with TRBJ1-2; D unresolved. Germline CDR1 WNHNN, CDR2 SYGVQD (reference sequence). The CDR3 consists of 13 residues. The V end lost 4 bases, the J end lost 4 bases, and 10 bases lay between the germline ends. This CDR3 reads CASSGPGSYGYTF. As DNA, the CDR3 is TGCGCCAGCAGTGGCCCGGGGAGCTATGGCTACACCTTC.

The genes are TRBV7-8 and TRBJ2-1, with a tentative D call TRBD2 (6 bases). The CDR3 contains 17 residues. Trimming left V 5 bases short and J 8 bases short, with 25 bases between. From germline, CDR1 is SGHVS and CDR2 FQNEAQ. CDR3 coding DNA: TGTGCCAGCAGCCTCATCCCCGGGGGTTTAACTTGGCATGAGCAGTTCTTC. It translates to CASSLIPGGLTWHEQFF. Variable domain in full (rest from reference TRBV7-8 and TRBJ2-1): GAGVSQSPRYKVAKRGQDVALRCDPISGHVSLFWYQQALGQGPEFLTYFQNEAQLDKSGLPSDRFFAERPEGSVSTLKIQRTQQEDSAVYLCASSLIPGGLTWHEQFFGPGTRLTVL.

V gene TRBV19 combines with J gene TRBJ1-5; perhaps TRBD1 as D (5 bases). The CDR3 totals 17 residues. CDR1 is LNHDA, CDR2 SQIVND, per germline (reference sequence). V was cut by 2 bases and J by 0 bases, with 14 bases left in between. CDR3 protein: CASSIIQEWDSNQPQHF. For the CDR3, the DNA is TGTGCCAGTAGTATAATACAGGAGTGGGATAGCAATCAGCCCCAGCATTTT.

The chain couples TRBV5-4 to TRBJ2-7, with D possibly TRBD2 on 6 matching bases. Trimming left V 0 bases short and J 0 bases short, with 13 bases between. Germline-derived CDR1 and CDR2 are SGHNT and YYREEE (reference sequence). CDR3 length: 16 amino acids. The CDR3 DNA follows: TGTGCCAGCAGCTTGGATCTAGCGACAAGCTCCTACGAGCAGTACTTC. Translation: CASSLDLATSSYEQYF.

The chain combines TRBV6-4 with TRBJ1-1, with a tentative D call TRBD1 (5 bases). This CDR3 is built from 10 residues. V shed 9 bases and J shed 10 bases, with 12 bases lying between them. Per the germline V gene, CDR1 is MRHNA and CDR2 is SNTAGT. The CDR3 here is CARWARGAFF. DNA of the CDR3: TGTGCCAGATGGGCAAGGGGAGCTTTCTTT.

The chain uses TRBV6-5 and TRBJ1-1; 7 positions match TRBD1. In germline, CDR1 is MNHEY, CDR2 SVGAGI. V was clipped by 3 bases and J by 3 bases; unmatched bases: 4. The CDR3 sequence is 14 residues long. CDR3 in amino acids: CASSYLQGDTEAFF. The CDR3 DNA reads as TGTGCCAGCAGTTATCTCCAGGGGGACACTGAAGCTTTCTTT.

The rearrangement uses TRBV28 and TRBJ1-5, with TRBD1 as a possible D gene (6 bases). With 7 bases removed from V and 8 bases from J, the gap between germline ends came to 24 bases. Per the germline V gene, CDR1 is MDHEN and CDR2 is SYDVKM. CDR3 length: 16 amino acids. CDR3 amino acids: CASTRVGVQGDKPQHF. For the CDR3, the DNA is TGTGCCAGCACCCGAGTGGGGGTACAGGGTGATAAGCCCCAGCATTTT.

J is TRBJ2-7 and V is TRBV19; 9 nucleotides align to TRBD1. The CDR3 has 16 residues. Germline assignment: CDR1 LNHDA and CDR2 SQIVND (reference sequence). V gave up 3 bases and J gave up 0 bases; unmatched junction bases: 6. CDR3 region: CASSIQGTGSSYEQYF. CDR3 nucleotide sequence: TGTGCCAGTAGTATCCAAGGGACAGGGAGCTCCTACGAGCAGTACTTC.

The CDR3 is CATRLGHYLSGANVLTF. The DNA for the CDR3 is TGTGCCACGAGGCTGGGACACTACCTCTCTGGGGCCAACGTCCTGACTTTC. This rearrangement joins TRBV11-2 to TRBJ2-6; tentatively, D is TRBD1 (6 bases). Looked up from germline, CDR1 is SGHAT and CDR2 is FQNNGV. Trimming cost V 10 bases and J 0 bases, with 19 bases left between them. This CDR3 has 17 residues.

The chain couples TRBV6-6 to TRBJ2-5, with D unclear. The germline gives CDR1 MNHNY, CDR2 SVGAGI (reference sequence). The V end was cut by 0 bases, the J end by 5 bases, with 7 bases between. The CDR3 extends over 13 amino acids. CDR3 DNA sequence: TGTGCCAGCAGTTACTCGCATGAGGAGACCCAGTACTTC. The encoded protein is CASSYSHEETQYF.

In DNA, the CDR3 is TGCGCCAGCAGTCAAAGAATAATCTCTAAAAACTATGGCTACACCTTC. Translating it yields CASSQRIISKNYGYTF. V and J are TRBV23-1 and TRBJ1-2, with D hard to call. TRBV23-1 is recorded as an ORF, its role being uncertain. V lost 2 bases, J lost 2 bases, and 15 bases lay in between. There are 16 residues in the CDR3.

The chain uses TRBV7-9 and TRBJ1-1; perhaps TRBD1 as D (5 bases). The CDR3 has 11 residues. Trimming stripped 6 bases from V and 10 bases from J, with 12 bases between. In germline, CDR1 is SEHNR, CDR2 FQNEAQ (reference sequence). CDR3 in amino acids: CASRVEGLAFF. The CDR3 coding sequence is TGTGCCAGCAGGGTGGAGGGACTAGCTTTCTTT.

The V gene is TRBV11-1, the J gene TRBJ2-7; TRBD1 aligns across 8 bases. Germline lookup yields CDR1 SGHAT and CDR2 FQDESV (reference sequence). The V and J ends lost 5 bases and 5 bases, in that order; junction bases with no gene match: 11. The CDR3 runs to 15 residues. CDR3 region: CASSLKTGEDHEQYF. The CDR3 DNA is TGTGCCAGCAGCCTGAAGACAGGGGAGGACCACGAGCAGTACTTC.

The chain uses TRBV14 and TRBJ2-7; tentative D call: TRBD1 (5 bases). Trimming left V 0 bases short and J 5 bases short, with 20 bases between. Germline-derived CDR1 and CDR2 are SGHDN and FVKESK. The CDR3 spans 17 residues. The CDR3 DNA reads as TGTGCCAGCAGCCAAGATAAGGCAGGGAAAGGCTTCCACGAGCAGTACTTC. Translation gives CASSQDKAGKGFHEQYF.

This chain uses TRBV29-1 with TRBJ1-1, with D hard to call. Germline V CDR1 and CDR2: SQVTM, ANQGSEA. V dropped 5 bases and J dropped 3 bases, with 4 bases sitting between them. CDR3 length: 10 residues. The CDR3 DNA reads as TGCAGCGTTCGGTACACTGAAGCTTTCTTT. Protein: CSVRYTEAFF.

This chain joins TRBV7-9 and TRBJ2-5; tentative D call: TRBD2 (5 bases). CDR3 length: 14 residues. CDR1 is SEHNR, CDR2 FQNEAQ, per germline (reference sequence). The V end lost 5 bases, the J end lost 4 bases, and 14 bases lay between the germline ends. CDR3 sequence: CASSTTRSTETQYF. The CDR3 DNA follows: TGTGCCAGCAGCACCACTAGAAGCACAGAGACCCAGTACTTC.

The V gene is TRBV7-6, the J gene TRBJ2-5, with 12 bases matching TRBD1. J gave up 7 bases and V 1 base, and 7 bases lay outside the gene matches. From germline, CDR1 is SGHVS and CDR2 FNYEAQ. This CDR3 spans 16 amino acids. CDR3 amino acids: CASSLVGTGGRGTQYF. CDR3 coding DNA: TGTGCCAGCAGCTTAGTCGGGACAGGGGGCAGAGGGACCCAGTACTTC.

The chain couples TRBV5-1 to TRBJ2-5; 12 nucleotides line up with TRBD2. The V gene end was trimmed by 0 bases and the J gene end by 3 bases; junction bases not matched to a gene: 6. The CDR3 is 17 residues long. Germline lookup yields CDR1 SGHRS and CDR2 YFSETQ. Here the CDR3 reads CASSLGSRLAGEETQYF. The CDR3 DNA sequence: TGCGCCAGCAGCTTGGGGTCCAGACTAGCGGGAGAAGAGACCCAGTACTTC.

The chain's CDR3 is CASGTGGGETQYF. In DNA form, the CDR3 reads TGCGCCAGCGGGACAGGGGGTGGGGAGACCCAGTACTTC. This chain uses TRBV4-1 with TRBJ2-5, with 11 bases aligning to TRBD1. The germline V gene encodes CDR1 MGHRA and CDR2 YSYEKL. V was clipped by 8 bases and J by 5 bases; unmatched bases: 4. The CDR3 runs 13 residues.

The rearrangement uses TRBV7-9 and TRBJ1-5, with TRBD1 matching over 11 bases. The trim removed 3 bases at V and 7 bases at J, leaving 8 bases unmatched. The CDR3 totals 16 residues. CDR1 and CDR2 (germline): SEHNR, FQNEAQ (reference sequence). In nucleotides, the CDR3 is TGTGCCAGCAGCTTTATAGGACAGGGGGCATGGCAGCCCCAGCATTTT. This encodes CASSFIGQGAWQPQHF.

The chain is built from TRBV9 and TRBJ1-2; 8 bases agree with TRBD1. This CDR3 has 13 residues. Looked up from germline, CDR1 is SGDLS and CDR2 is YYNGEE. Trimming removed 4 bases from V and 7 bases from J; junction bases left unmatched: 6. CDR3 sequence reads: CASSLQGAVGYTF. The CDR3 DNA follows: TGTGCCAGCAGCCTCCAGGGGGCTGTTGGCTACACCTTC.

Only one count was recorded for this clone. The chain recombines TRBV11-3 with TRBJ2-7; maybe TRBD1 (5 bases). The ends were cut back, 5 bases at V and 2 bases at J, with 10 bases in the middle. The CDR3 has 13 residues. Germline V CDR1 and CDR2: SGHNT, YENEEA. This CDR3 reads CASSPGIAYEQYF. As DNA, the CDR3 is TGTGCCAGCAGCCCAGGGATTGCCTACGAGCAGTACTTC.

The chain links TRBV11-3 to TRBJ2-7, with D perhaps matching TRBD2 (5 bases). Germline CDR1 is SGHNT and CDR2 is YENEEA. The germline V and J ends were trimmed by 3 bases and 1 base, with 10 bases remaining between them. The CDR3 sequence is 14 residues long. For the CDR3, the DNA is TGTGCCAGCAGCTTGGGAGTTGGGTCCTACGAGCAGTACTTC. It yields the protein CASSLGVGSYEQYF.

The chain joins TRBV9 to TRBJ1-6; TRBD1 aligns across 7 bases. The V segment lost 4 bases and the J segment 7 bases; nucleotides outside the gene matches: 8. Germline CDR1 and CDR2: SGDLS and YYNGEE. The CDR3 has 15 residues. CDR3 nucleotide sequence: TGTGCCAGCAGCTTAACCGGGACAGCAAATTCACCCCTCCACTTT. It is translated as CASSLTGTANSPLHF. The full variable domain, completed using reference TRBV9 and TRBJ1-6, is DSGVTQTPKHLITATGQRVTLRCSPRSGDLSVYWYQQSLDQGLQFLIQYYNGEERAKGNILERFSAQQFPDLHSELNLSSLELGDSALYFCASSLTGTANSPLHFGNGTRLTVT.

This clone came up once. This chain links TRBV2 with TRBJ2-7, with 7 bases that match TRBD1. Germline lookup yields CDR1 SNHLY and CDR2 FYNNEI. With V trimmed by 2 bases and J by 1 base, 8 bases remained unmatched. The CDR3 loop spans 16 amino acids. The CDR3 protein is CASSEFSGQESYEQYF. Written as DNA, the CDR3 is TGTGCCAGCAGTGAATTCTCCGGACAGGAATCCTACGAGCAGTACTTC.

This clone was counted once. CDR3 DNA sequence: TGTGCCAGCTCACCACAGGGTCTGTTGGGGGCCCCCGACGGCTACACCTTC. This gives the protein CASSPQGLLGAPDGYTF. This chain connects TRBV18 to TRBJ1-2; TRBD1 is a possible D gene (6 bases). V lost 1 base, J lost 8 bases, and 23 bases lay in between. CDR1 and CDR2 (germline): KGHSH, LQKENI. The CDR3 is made up of 17 amino acids.

V is TRBV6-1 and J is TRBJ1-5; D not certain. Trimming removed 5 bases at V and 5 bases at J, with 10 bases between. The V gene's germline CDR1 is MNHNS and CDR2 SASEGT. There are 13 residues in the CDR3. DNA of the CDR3: TGTGCCAGCAGTTCAGTCTGGCATCAGCCCCAGCATTTT. Translating it yields CASSSVWHQPQHF.

The chain recombines TRBV9 with TRBJ2-7; 9 bases are a match to TRBD1. The CDR3 has 13 amino acids. J lost 6 bases, V lost 3 bases, and 4 bases had no gene match. The germline CDR1 and CDR2 sequences are SGDLS and YYNGEE. CDR3 DNA sequence: TGTGCCAGCAGCGGCCACAGGGGGCCCGAGCAGTACTTC. Protein: CASSGHRGPEQYF.